The 26 T cell receptor beta chains listed next were all sequenced from one sample in a study of PD-1 blockade in classical Hodgkin lymphoma. Time point denoted: newly diagnosed, previously untreated cHL patient sample. This table comes from immunoSEQ multiplex PCR, and its TCRdb copy is limited to in-frame clones, with some not included. The sample yields 20,000 to 25,000 clones, 85% to 95% seen once. Sequenced: peripheral blood mononuclear cells (PBMCs). These receptors all come from a human donor with classical Hodgkin lymphoma.

The chain is built from TRBV12-5 and TRBJ2-5; D remains unclear. CDR3 length equals 14 residues. Trimming shortened V by 1 base and J by 1 base, and 7 bases separated the two germline ends. Germline CDR1 is LGHNT and CDR2 is FRNRAP. CDR3 region: CASGLGLLQETQYF. DNA for the CDR3: TGTGCTAGTGGTTTGGGCCTTCTCCAAGAGACCCAGTACTTC. Full variable domain (outside the CDR3, taken from reference TRBV12-5 and TRBJ2-5): DARVTQTPRHKVTEMGQEVTMRCQPILGHNTVFWYRQTMMQGLELLAYFRNRAPLDDSGMPKDRFSAEMPDATLATLKIQPSEPRDSAVYFCASGLGLLQETQYFGPGTRLLVL.

The chain links TRBV4-1 to TRBJ1-4; tentative D call: TRBD1 (5 bases). The CDR3 sequence is 15 residues long. Trimming left V 4 bases short and J 5 bases short, with 14 bases between. CDR1 is MGHRA and CDR2 is YSYEKL in the germline V gene. The CDR3 sequence is CASSLPAGPNEKLFF. The CDR3 DNA sequence: TGCGCCAGCAGCCTGCCGGCAGGGCCAAATGAAAAACTGTTTTTT.

V gene TRBV27 combines with J gene TRBJ2-7, with 8 positions matching TRBD1. Germline V gene data show CDR1 as MNHEY and CDR2 as SMNVEV (reference sequence). This CDR3 has 13 amino acids. V dropped 8 bases and J dropped 2; count of bases not matched to a gene: 5. The CDR3 nucleotides read TGTGCCAGCGGCCTACAGGGGGCCTACGAGCAGTACTTC. It specifies CASGLQGAYEQYF.

The V call is TRBV14, the J call TRBJ2-3; D ambiguous. The germline V and J ends were trimmed by 1 base and 3 bases, with 14 bases remaining between them. The CDR3 length is 16 residues. In germline, CDR1 is SGHDN, CDR2 FVKESK. CDR3 nucleotides: TGTGCCAGCAGCCAAGTAGGCGGTTCCGGAACAGATACGCAGTATTTT. Residues: CASSQVGGSGTDTQYF.

The rearrangement joins TRBV19 to TRBJ1-2; 10 bases align to TRBD1. J gave up 8 bases and V 6 bases, and 12 bases lay outside the gene matches. This CDR3 spans 15 amino acids. Germline lookup yields CDR1 LNHDA and CDR2 SQIVND (reference sequence). The CDR3 DNA reads as TGTGCCAGTAGCCCTCGGGACAGGGGCTTCGGCGGCTACACCTTC. Its protein is CASSPRDRGFGGYTF.

The V and J genes are TRBV19 and TRBJ1-5; the D gene is possibly TRBD1 (6 bases). There are 14 residues in the CDR3. Trimming removed 4 bases from V and 4 bases from J, with 11 bases in between. Germline V gene sequence: CDR1 LNHDA, CDR2 SQIVND (reference sequence). The CDR3 here is CASSTQGRNQPQHF. In DNA form, the CDR3 reads TGTGCCAGTAGTACACAGGGTCGGAATCAGCCCCAGCATTTT. The whole variable domain, filled in from reference TRBV19 and TRBJ1-5, reads DGGITQSPKYLFRKEGQNVTLSCEQNLNHDAMYWYRQDPGQGLRLIYYSQIVNDFQKGDIAEGYSVSREKKESFPLTVTSAQKNPTAFYLCASSTQGRNQPQHFGDGTRLSIL.

V and J are TRBV19 and TRBJ1-3, with D possibly TRBD1 on 5 matching bases. There are 15 residues in the CDR3. Germline V lookup: CDR1 LNHDA, CDR2 SQIVND (reference sequence). Between the trimmed V and J ends, which lost 3 bases and 0 bases, there was a span of 9 bases. The CDR3 nucleotides are TGTGCCAGTAGTATGGGACTCAGCTCTGGAAACACCATATATTTT. This encodes CASSMGLSSGNTIYF.

To note about this clone: The sample contains more than one DNA sequence encoding this CDR3. The chain uses TRBV25-1 and TRBJ2-1; D remains unclear. This CDR3 comprises 15 residues. Germline V gives CDR1 MGHDK, CDR2 SYGVNS. Trimming took 2 bases from V and 4 from J, leaving 12 bases between them. CDR3 in DNA: TGTGCCAGCAGTGAAAAAACAGCCAGTTACAATGAGCAGTTCTTC. This codes for CASSEKTASYNEQFF.

This chain links TRBV6-1 with TRBJ2-1; a weak D match, TRBD1 (6 bases). V was trimmed by 0 bases and J by 7 bases, leaving 13 bases between them. CDR3 length: 15 amino acids. Germline values: CDR1 MNHNS, CDR2 SASEGT. The CDR3 DNA follows: TGTGCCAGCAGTGAAGCTGGGGGACACGGGAATGAGCAGTTCTTC. Residues: CASSEAGGHGNEQFF.

In this sample, this clone turned up a few times. V and J are TRBV6-4 and TRBJ1-2, with TRBD1 matching over 8 bases. The germline CDR1 and CDR2 sequences are MRHNA and SNTAGT. Trimming took 10 bases from V and 4 from J; bases not matched to a gene: 8. The CDR3 spans 13 residues. CDR3 DNA: TGTGCCACCTCCTCGACAGGGGCCTATGGCTACACCTTC. The encoded protein is CATSSTGAYGYTF.

The rearrangement joins TRBV13 to TRBJ2-3; 8 bases match TRBD2. V was clipped by 4 bases and J by 1 base; unmatched bases: 7. CDR3 length equals 16 residues. Germline V gene data show CDR1 as PRHDT and CDR2 as FYEKMQ (reference sequence). CDR3 sequence reads: CASSSSGRRGTDTQYF. CDR3 DNA: TGTGCCAGCAGCTCCAGCGGGAGACGAGGCACAGATACGCAGTATTTT.

The chain has TRBV27 and TRBJ1-2; D is uncertain. There are 12 residues in the CDR3. V dropped 8 bases and J dropped 7 bases, with 14 bases sitting between them. CDR1 is MNHEY, CDR2 SMNVEV, per germline (reference sequence). CDR3 bases: TGTGCCAGCGTTTCTCCGAGAGGTGGCTACACCTTC. Amino acids: CASVSPRGGYTF.

The chain couples TRBV9 to TRBJ2-7; possibly TRBD1 for D (6 bases). V was shortened by 3 bases and J by 4 bases, with 14 bases between the two germline ends. The germline gives CDR1 SGDLS, CDR2 YYNGEE. This CDR3 contains 14 residues. The CDR3: CASSGQTGRYEQYF. DNA for the CDR3: TGTGCCAGCAGCGGCCAGACAGGACGATACGAGCAGTACTTC.

This clone was counted a single time. This chain uses TRBV29-1 with TRBJ2-7; 7 bases fit TRBD1. This CDR3 comprises 13 residues. Germline V lookup: CDR1 SQVTM, CDR2 ANQGSEA. V trimming: 4 bases; J trimming: 3 bases; junction bases outside the gene matches: 6. This CDR3 is CSVGPGTDYEQYF. The CDR3 DNA is TGCAGCGTTGGCCCCGGGACAGACTACGAGCAGTACTTC.

The gene calls are TRBV14 and TRBJ2-4; 7 positions match TRBD1. After removal of 2 bases from V and 4 bases from J, the junction contained 8 bases not matched to a gene. CDR1 SGHDN and CDR2 FVKESK come from the germline V gene. The CDR3 totals 16 residues. This CDR3 reads CASSQKRQGQKNIQYF. The DNA for the CDR3 is TGTGCCAGCAGCCAAAAGAGACAGGGACAGAAAAACATTCAGTACTTC.

The chain combines TRBV7-2 with TRBJ2-1; D gene uncertain. The CDR3 spans 11 residues. Trimming cost V 5 bases and J 5 bases, with 4 bases left between them. In germline, CDR1 is SGHTA, CDR2 FQGNSA. Written as DNA, the CDR3 is TGTGCCAGCAGCCCCGACAATGAGCAGTTCTTC. It yields the protein CASSPDNEQFF. Together with reference TRBV7-2 and TRBJ2-1, the CDR3 gives the full variable domain: GAGVSQSPSNKVTEKGKDVELRCDPISGHTALYWYRQSLGQGLEFLIYFQGNSAPDKSGLPSDRFSAERTGGSVSTLTIQRTQQEDSAVYLCASSPDNEQFFGPGTRLTVL.

The chain recombines TRBV5-4 with TRBJ1-2; D may be TRBD1 (5 bases). V was cut by 4 bases and J by 2 bases, with 9 bases left in between. This CDR3 region has 13 residues. CDR1 is SGHNT, CDR2 YYREEE, per germline (reference sequence). CDR3 nucleotides: TGTGCCAGCAGCGATAGACAGAACTATGGCTACACCTTC. Translating gives CASSDRQNYGYTF.

The V gene is TRBV28, the J gene TRBJ1-5; the D gene is possibly TRBD1 (5 bases). CDR1 and CDR2 from the germline V gene are MDHEN and SYDVKM. The CDR3 contains 15 residues. V dropped 0 bases and J dropped 2 bases, with 8 bases sitting between them. This CDR3 reads CASSLWRGGNQPQHF. The CDR3 coding sequence is TGTGCCAGCAGTTTATGGAGGGGAGGCAATCAGCCCCAGCATTTT.

The CDR3 region is CASSVASRGISEQYF. The CDR3 DNA reads TGTGCCAGCAGCGTAGCGTCCAGGGGCATATCCGAGCAGTACTTC. The V call is TRBV9, the J call TRBJ2-7, with a possible D match to TRBD1 (6 bases). Per germline, CDR1 SGDLS and CDR2 YYNGEE. The CDR3 is made up of 15 amino acids. Trimming shortened V by 0 bases and J by 6 bases, and 16 bases separated the two germline ends.

This chain uses TRBV18 with TRBJ2-7; TRBD2 aligns across 10 bases. With 2 bases clipped from V and 5 bases from J, the junction kept 9 bases outside the gene matches. The V gene's germline CDR1 is KGHSH and CDR2 LQKENI. This CDR3 comprises 16 residues. Here the CDR3 reads CASSPSPTGTSDEQYF. In DNA form, the CDR3 reads TGTGCCAGCTCACCATCGCCCACCGGGACTAGCGACGAGCAGTACTTC. Based on the CDR3 plus reference TRBV18 and TRBJ2-7, the full variable domain is NAGVMQNPRHLVRRRGQEARLRCSPMKGHSHVYWYRQLPEEGLKFMVYLQKENIIDESGMPKERFSAEFPKEGPSILRIQQVVRGDSAAYFCASSPSPTGTSDEQYFGPGTRLTVT.

The rearrangement uses TRBV11-2 and TRBJ2-7; D uncertain. Per germline, CDR1 SGHAT and CDR2 FQNNGV. This CDR3 is built from 15 residues. The ends were cut back, 1 base at V and 3 bases at J, with 13 bases in the middle. The CDR3 protein is CASSLVERPSYEQYF. CDR3 DNA: TGTGCCAGCAGCTTAGTAGAGCGACCCAGCTACGAGCAGTACTTC.

This clone came up once. The chain uses TRBV7-2 and TRBJ2-1; D possibly corresponds to TRBD1 (5 bases). This CDR3 spans 13 amino acids. Germline V CDR1 and CDR2: SGHTA, FQGNSA. V was clipped by 5 bases and J by 0 bases, with 5 bases between them. The chain's CDR3 is CASSQGSYNEQFF. The DNA of the CDR3 is TGTGCCAGCAGCCAGGGCTCCTACAATGAGCAGTTCTTC.

CDR3 in DNA: TGTGCCAGTAGTAGGGAGTCTGGAAACACCATATATTTT. Its translation: CASSRESGNTIYF. This chain connects TRBV19 to TRBJ1-3; no reliable D call. In germline, CDR1 is LNHDA, CDR2 SQIVND (reference sequence). Trimming stripped 4 bases from V and 1 base from J, with 5 bases between. The CDR3 is 13 amino acids.

The chain combines TRBV23-1 with TRBJ2-1, with no clear D. TRBV23-1 is sorted into the ORF group, with uncertain function. The CDR3 loop spans 14 amino acids. V was pared by 5 bases and J by 5 bases, with 13 bases between. The DNA for the CDR3 is TGCGCCAGCAGTAATGATCACCCAGACAATGAGCAGTTCTTC. Amino acid sequence: CASSNDHPDNEQFF.

The chain couples TRBV29-1 to TRBJ2-3, with 7 nucleotides matching TRBD2. V lost 6 bases to trimming and J lost 3 bases; unmatched junction nucleotides: 9. The CDR3 spans 14 residues. Germline values: CDR1 SQVTM, CDR2 ANQGSEA. CDR3 in amino acids: CSVDIGGWTDTQYF. The CDR3 nucleotides read TGCAGCGTCGATATCGGGGGGTGGACAGATACGCAGTATTTT.

The chain links TRBV2 to TRBJ2-3, with TRBD2 matching 9 bases. The CDR3 has 16 amino acids. V dropped 4 bases and J dropped 7; count of bases not matched to a gene: 12. CDR1 is SNHLY and CDR2 is FYNNEI in the germline V gene. CDR3 DNA sequence: TGTGCCAGCAGTGTAGGGGCTAGCGGGGCTCTGAATACGCAGTATTTT. Protein product: CASSVGASGALNTQYF.